These T cell receptor beta chains were read from a single sample in a study of immune characterization of retroperitoneal liposarcoma. TCRdb re-called the PCR reads with MiXCR, one entry per CDR3 protein. The sample records approximately 11,000 distinct CDR3 sequences, 26% being singletons. The sequenced material came from tumor tissue. The receptors were sampled from a female donor with retroperitoneal liposarcoma. Each CDR3 is given with its conserved first and last residue. D genes are given only for firm matches. The size entry is marked missing in some rows and otherwise reads once, few, many or a size class.

TRBV6-2/TRBV6-3	NA	TRBJ1-5	NA	CASSSQGYGSHNQPQHF	TGTGCCAGCAGTTCGCAGGGTTATGGTTCCCACAATCAGCCCCAGCATTTT
TRBV7-2	NA	TRBJ2-7	few	CASSDRTGTAYEQYF	TGTGCCAGCAGCGACAGGACGGGCACGGCCTACGAGCAGTACTTC
TRBV7-2	TRBD2	TRBJ2-7	medium-sized	CASSFYLAGDVDSYEQYF	TGTGCCAGCAGCTTTTATCTAGCGGGAGATGTAGACTCCTACGAGCAGTACTTC
TRBV11-3	NA	TRBJ1-1	NA	CASSLESQGNTEAFF	TGTGCCAGCAGCTTAGAAAGCCAGGGAAACACTGAAGCTTTCTTT
TRBV6-1	NA	TRBJ1-2	medium-sized	CASGGDNYGYTF	TGTGCCAGCGGGGGGGATAACTATGGCTACACCTTC
TRBV12-5	TRBD1	TRBJ2-1	medium-sized	CASGLVPGQLAKGAYEQFF	TGTGCTAGTGGTTTGGTACCGGGACAGCTGGCTAAGGGCGCCTACGAGCAGTTCTTC
TRBV6-4	NA	TRBJ1-1	NA	CASRAALNTEAFF	TGTGCCAGCAGGGCCGCTTTGAACACTGAAGCTTTCTTT
TRBV4-1	TRBD1	TRBJ2-7	few	CASNGQGGCYEQYF	TGCGCCAGCAACGGACAGGGGGGATGCTACGAGCAGTACTTC
TRBV6-1	NA	TRBJ2-7	many	CASSYYDTEGEQYF	TGTGCCAGCAGTTATTACGACACGGAAGGGGAGCAGTACTTC
TRBV4-1	NA	TRBJ1-1	few	CASSQDAGNTEAFF	TGCGCCAGCAGCCAAGATGCAGGGAACACTGAAGCTTTCTTT
TRBV6-1	TRBD1	TRBJ2-5	many	CASSPTGRETQYF	TGTGCCAGCAGCCCGACAGGGAGAGAGACCCAGTACTTC
TRBV12-3/TRBV12-4	TRBD2	TRBJ2-1	few	CASSSKPGGVAYEQFF	TGTGCCAGCAGTTCCAAACCGGGAGGAGTAGCCTACGAGCAGTTCTTC
TRBV25-1	TRBD1	TRBJ2-1	NA	CASSPMQGAGSPLHF	TGTGCCAGCAGCCCGATGCAGGGGGCAGGTTCACCCCTCCACTTC
TRBV6-1	TRBD2	TRBJ2-1	NA	CASSPGNTGTIRGRGLYNEQFF	TGTGCCAGCAGCCCAGGCAATACTGGGACTATTAGGGGAAGGGGTCTCTACAATGAGCAGTTCTTC
TRBV6-8	NA	TRBJ2-5	NA	CASSYSRGRDFRETQYF	TGTGCCAGCAGTTACAGCAGAGGCAGGGACTTTAGGGAGACCCAGTACTTC
TRBV6-1	NA	TRBJ1-5	many	CASSEARNRSYQPQHF	TGTGCCAGCAGTGAAGCCAGGAACAGAAGCTATCAGCCCCAGCATTTT
TRBV6-6	TRBD1	TRBJ1-2	NA	CASSYSGPTGGGYGYTF	TGTGCCAGCAGTTACTCGGGTCCGACAGGGGGCGGCTATGGCTACACCTTC
TRBV7-8	NA	TRBJ2-7	many	CASSFPRKGATYNEQYF	TGTGCCAGCAGCTTCCCTCGAAAGGGAGCCACCTACAATGAGCAGTACTTC
TRBV7-6	NA	TRBJ1-2	few	CASSSYSQVEDYGYTF	TGTGCCAGCAGCTCATATTCACAGGTAGAGGACTATGGCTACACCTTC
TRBV7-9	NA	TRBJ2-1	NA	CASSLVSYNEQFF	TGTGCCAGCAGCTTAGTTTCCTACAATGAGCAGTTCTTC
TRBV4-1	TRBD1	TRBJ2-7	once	CASSQNRGQGYEQYF	TGCGCCAGCAGCCAAAACCGGGGACAGGGCTACGAGCAGTACTTC
TRBV7-3	NA	TRBJ2-1	medium-sized	CASSDTGTLYNEQFF	TGTGCCAGCAGCGATACCGGGACCCTATACAATGAGCAGTTCTTC
TRBV12-3/TRBV12-4	NA	TRBJ2-1	medium-sized	CASSLGSQEANEQFF	TGTGCCAGCAGTTTAGGCAGTCAAGAAGCTAATGAGCAGTTCTTC
TRBV12-3/TRBV12-4	NA	TRBJ2-3	NA	CASSFGSDTQYF	TGTGCCAGCAGTTTCGGGTCAGATACGCAGTATTTT
TRBV6-1	TRBD2	TRBJ2-1	medium-sized	CASRNPGLHNEEFF	TGTGCCAGCAGAAACCCGGGACTACACAACGAAGAGTTCTTC
TRBV10-1	NA	TRBJ2-1	NA	CASSESSDATYNEQFF	TGCGCCAGCAGTGAGTCGTCGGACGCCACCTACAATGAGCAGTTCTTC
TRBV6-6	TRBD1	TRBJ1-3	few	CASSYSGQGSTGNTIYF	TGTGCCAGCAGTTACTCTGGACAGGGGTCCACTGGAAACACCATATATTTT
TRBV12-3/TRBV12-4	TRBD1	TRBJ2-5	few	CASSFVGTEQETQYF	TGTGCCAGCAGTTTCGTTGGGACAGAGCAAGAGACCCAGTACTTC
TRBV6-1	NA	TRBJ2-1	NA	CASSLKGGDEQFF	TGTGCCAGCAGTCTCAAGGGGGGAGACGAGCAGTTCTTC